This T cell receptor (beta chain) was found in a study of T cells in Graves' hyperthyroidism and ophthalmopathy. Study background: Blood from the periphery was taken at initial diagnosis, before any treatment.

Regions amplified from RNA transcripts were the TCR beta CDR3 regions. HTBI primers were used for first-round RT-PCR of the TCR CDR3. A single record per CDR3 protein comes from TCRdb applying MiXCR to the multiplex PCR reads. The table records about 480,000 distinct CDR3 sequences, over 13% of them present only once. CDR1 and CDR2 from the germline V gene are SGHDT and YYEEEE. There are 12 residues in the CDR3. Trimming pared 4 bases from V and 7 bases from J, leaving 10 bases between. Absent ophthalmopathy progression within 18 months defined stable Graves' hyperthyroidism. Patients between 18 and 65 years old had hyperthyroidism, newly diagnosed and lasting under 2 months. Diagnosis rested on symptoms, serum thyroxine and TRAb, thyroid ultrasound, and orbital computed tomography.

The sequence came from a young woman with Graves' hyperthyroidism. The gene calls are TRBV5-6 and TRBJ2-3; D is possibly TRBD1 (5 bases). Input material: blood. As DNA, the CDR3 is TGTGCCAGCAGCCCGAAGGGGTATACGCAGTATTTT. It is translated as CASSPKGYTQYF.